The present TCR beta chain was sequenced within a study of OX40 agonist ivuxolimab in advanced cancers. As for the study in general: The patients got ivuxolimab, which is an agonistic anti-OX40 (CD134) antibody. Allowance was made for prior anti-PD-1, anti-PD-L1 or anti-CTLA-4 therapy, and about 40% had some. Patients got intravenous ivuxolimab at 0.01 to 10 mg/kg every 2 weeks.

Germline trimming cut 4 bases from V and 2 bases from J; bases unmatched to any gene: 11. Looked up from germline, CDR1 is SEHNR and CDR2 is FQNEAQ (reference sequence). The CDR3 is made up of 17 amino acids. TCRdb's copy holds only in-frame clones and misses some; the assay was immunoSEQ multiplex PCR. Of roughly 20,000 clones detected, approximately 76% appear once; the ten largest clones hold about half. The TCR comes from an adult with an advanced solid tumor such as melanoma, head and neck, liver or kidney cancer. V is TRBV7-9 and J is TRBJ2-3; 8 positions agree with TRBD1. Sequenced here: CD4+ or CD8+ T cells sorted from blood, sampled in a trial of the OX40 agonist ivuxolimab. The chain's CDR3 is CASSSLVSRGHTDTQYF. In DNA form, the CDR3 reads TGTGCCAGCAGCTCACTGGTGTCCAGGGGGCACACAGATACGCAGTATTTT.